This TCR beta chain was retrieved from a study of cytomegalovirus exposure and HLA in healthy donors. As for this clone: Its antigen is still unknown.

The PCR had 60 Vbeta and 13 Jbeta primers. Assay used: immunoSEQ multiplex PCR; TCRdb lists only in-frame clones, some missing. The table lists about 120,000 clones, roughly 80% of them singletons. CDR3 length equals 14 residues. CDR1 and CDR2 from the germline V gene are LGHNA and YNFKEQ. Study findings and constraints: It was reported that TCR beta sequences correctly inferred the HLA-A and HLA-B alleles for most subjects. Cytomegalovirus association was assigned to some 160 TCR beta chains. Per a prior analysis, the majority of TCR beta V segments were productive roughly 87% or roughly 30% of the time. A later analysis reportedly identified an Asian-associated ancestry cluster as carrying fewer N-insertions than the roughly 670-donor mean.

The V and J genes are TRBV4-2 and TRBJ2-5; a possible D gene is TRBD2 (5 bases). The assigned J gene may be wrong: the sequence end matches TRBJ2-7 better. Sequenced input: PBMCs. The sequence was obtained from a female donor in good health and CMV-seropositive. Here the CDR3 DNA reads TGTGCCAGCAGCCAACCGGGAAGCTCCTACGAGCAGTACTTC. Protein: CASSQPGSSYEQYF.